Presented here are 26 T cell receptor beta chains from one specimen sequenced in a study of blood T cell repertoires in COVID-19. This table comes from immunoSEQ multiplex PCR, and its TCRdb copy is limited to in-frame clones, with some not included. The sample shows 130,000 to 150,000 clones, approximately 80% of them seen only once. Specimen: peripheral blood. Every receptor here comes from a human donor in a cohort sampled during active COVID-19.

The V and J genes are TRBV7-9 and TRBJ1-5, with D unresolved. Deletions cut 5 bases from V and 4 bases from J, with 6 bases between. There are 12 residues in the CDR3. CDR1 SEHNR and CDR2 FQNEAQ come from the germline V gene (reference sequence). In nucleotides, the CDR3 is TGTGCCAGCAGCCTCCCGAATCAGCCCCAGCATTTT. This codes for CASSLPNQPQHF.

V gene TRBV11-2 combines with J gene TRBJ2-5; 7 bases agree with TRBD1. J was trimmed by 1 base and V by 1 base; bases with no gene match: 3. The length of the CDR3 is 15 residues. Germline V gene data show CDR1 as SGHAT and CDR2 as FQNNGV. Here the CDR3 DNA reads TGTGCCAGCAGCTTAGGGGGGACAGTCCAAGAGACCCAGTACTTC. Residues: CASSLGGTVQETQYF.

The rearrangement uses TRBV7-2 and TRBJ2-7; TRBD1 aligns across 8 bases. CDR1 and CDR2 (germline): SGHTA, FQGNSA. The CDR3 covers 16 residues. Trimming cost V 2 bases and J 2 bases; bases outside gene matches: 8. The CDR3 sequence: CASSLFPRTGTYEQYF. CDR3 in DNA: TGTGCCAGCAGCTTATTTCCCCGGACAGGGACCTACGAGCAGTACTTC. The variable domain in full, with the rest retrieved from reference TRBV7-2 and TRBJ2-7, is GAGVSQSPSNKVTEKGKDVELRCDPISGHTALYWYRQSLGQGLEFLIYFQGNSAPDKSGLPSDRFSAERTGGSVSTLTIQRTQQEDSAVYLCASSLFPRTGTYEQYFGPGTRLTVT.

The chain couples TRBV6-5 to TRBJ2-7; 11 bases align to TRBD1. The CDR3 extends over 14 amino acids. V shed 7 bases and J 3 bases; nucleotides not matched to a gene: 5. Germline CDR1 and CDR2: MNHEY and SVGAGI. The CDR3 nucleotides read TGTGCCAGCATCGGGACAGGGGGATTCTACGAGCAGTACTTC. It encodes CASIGTGGFYEQYF.

J is TRBJ2-3 and V is TRBV4-3; 8 bases are shared with TRBD1. V dropped 6 bases and J dropped 4; count of bases not matched to a gene: 15. This CDR3 is built from 17 residues. CDR1 LGHNA and CDR2 YSLEER come from the germline V gene. In DNA, the CDR3 is TGCGCCAGCAGTCGTACCTACCAGGGGGCGCGCTCAGATACGCAGTATTTT. Encoded protein: CASSRTYQGARSDTQYF.

This clone was found a few times. The chain uses TRBV28 and TRBJ1-5; the match to TRBD1 covers 8 bases. CDR1 and CDR2 from the germline V gene are MDHEN and SYDVKM. This CDR3 spans 19 amino acids. Unmatched junction bases numbered 11, after V lost 0 bases and J lost 1 base. CDR3: CASSLWGTGGEISNQPQHF. CDR3 nucleotides: TGTGCCAGCAGTTTATGGGGAACAGGGGGGGAAATAAGCAATCAGCCCCAGCATTTT.

The chain joins TRBV9 to TRBJ2-5; TRBD1 matches 8 bases. The CDR3 totals 17 residues. Trimming removed 0 bases from V and 5 bases from J; junction bases left unmatched: 12. The germline V gene encodes CDR1 SGDLS and CDR2 YYNGEE. The CDR3 nucleotides are TGTGCCAGCAGCGTAGCGGCAGGGGGCCTTGGCTTCGAGACCCAGTACTTC. Translated, it gives CASSVAAGGLGFETQYF.

J is TRBJ2-3 and V is TRBV5-6; TRBD2 matches 8 bases. Looked up from germline, CDR1 is SGHDT and CDR2 is YYEEEE. Trimming took 6 bases from V and 1 from J; bases not matched to a gene: 7. CDR3 length equals 15 residues. The CDR3 coding sequence is TGTGCCAGCACCCTGAGCGGGGGTGGCACAGATACGCAGTATTTT. Its protein product is CASTLSGGGTDTQYF. Combining the CDR3 with reference TRBV5-6 and TRBJ2-3 gives the whole variable domain DAGVTQSPTHLIKTRGQQVTLRCSPKSGHDTVSWYQQALGQGPQFIFQYYEEEERQRGNFPDRFSGHQFPNYSSELNVNALLLGDSALYLCASTLSGGGTDTQYFGPGTRLTVL.

This clone was detected once. V usage is TRBV6-2 or TRBV6-3 and J usage is TRBJ2-7, with D possibly TRBD1 on 6 matching bases. The CDR3 totals 14 residues. The V and J ends lost 0 bases and 2 bases respectively, with 8 bases between them. CDR1 and CDR2 from the germline V gene are MNHEY and SVGEGT. Here the CDR3 DNA reads TGTGCCAGCAGTTACTCTGGGGGCACCTACGAGCAGTACTTC. This sequence encodes CASSYSGGTYEQYF.

The J gene is TRBJ1-4, the V gene TRBV4-1; D unresolved. The CDR3 contains 14 residues. CDR1 is MGHRA and CDR2 is YSYEKL in the germline V gene. V was pared by 0 bases and J by 7 bases, with 9 bases between. CDR3 coding DNA: TGCGCCAGCAGCCAAGATTTGGGCCCTGAAAAACTGTTTTTT. Amino acids: CASSQDLGPEKLFF.

This chain links TRBV3-1 (or the pseudogene TRBV3-2) with TRBJ2-7; tentatively, D is TRBD1 (6 bases). Trimming took off 6 bases at V and 0 bases at J, with 12 bases between the two ends. The length of the CDR3 is 14 residues. Germline CDR1 is LGHDT and CDR2 is YNNKEL (reference sequence). CDR3 coding DNA: TGTGCCAGCAGTCGACAGGACATCTCCTACGAGCAGTACTTC. Translated, it gives CASSRQDISYEQYF.

Only a few counts were recorded for this clone. The chain employs TRBV5-1 and TRBJ1-1; D is undetermined. V was pared by 0 bases and J by 2 bases, with 8 bases between. The CDR3 is 14 amino acids. CDR1 and CDR2 from the germline V gene are SGHRS and YFSETQ. CDR3 nucleotides: TGCGCCAGCAGCTTGGCGCAGGCCAACACTGAAGCTTTCTTT. Its translation is CASSLAQANTEAFF.

The J gene is TRBJ2-7, the V gene TRBV29-1; 7 bases map to TRBD1. Germline-derived CDR1 and CDR2 are SQVTM and ANQGSEA. V shed 6 bases and J 2 bases; nucleotides not matched to a gene: 4. This CDR3 is 12 amino acids long. The CDR3 protein is CSVRTGPYEQYF. CDR3 DNA: TGCAGCGTGCGGACAGGTCCCTACGAGCAGTACTTC.

This clone has a single count. The chain joins TRBV21-1 to TRBJ2-7; the table's D gene call, TRBD1, was not cross checked with the DNA. TRBV21-1 is annotated as a pseudogene. This CDR3 is 16 amino acids long. CDR3: CASSKACGQGSYEQYF. The CDR3 coding sequence is TGTGCCAGCAGCAAAGCCTGTGGACAGGGATCCTACGAGCAGTACTTC.

V and J are TRBV30 and TRBJ2-5, with TRBD2 matching over 9 bases. Germline V lookup: CDR1 GTSNPN, CDR2 SVGIG (reference sequence). The CDR3 has 15 amino acids. Trimming at V came to 4 bases and at J to 1 base, leaving 7 bases not matched to a gene. DNA for the CDR3: TGTGCCTGGATGGGTGCGGGGGGGATCCAAGAGACCCAGTACTTC. Translation: CAWMGAGGIQETQYF.

This clone occurred once. The genes are TRBV5-1 and TRBJ2-4; D not certain. The CDR3 extends over 12 amino acids. The ends were cut back, 0 bases at V and 12 bases at J, with 10 bases in the middle. CDR1 SGHRS and CDR2 YFSETQ come from the germline V gene. The CDR3 region is CASSLGSEAQYF. In DNA form, the CDR3 reads TGCGCCAGCAGCTTGGGTTCAGAGGCTCAGTACTTC.

The chain uses TRBV21-1 and TRBJ1-2. TRBV21-1 is a listed pseudogene. This CDR3 comprises 14 residues. This CDR3 reads CASSKGGHTEGYTF. CDR3 in DNA: TGTGCCAGCAGCAAAGGAGGGCATACGGAGGGCTACACCTTC.

This chain joins TRBV4-1 and TRBJ2-3; 8 positions match TRBD2. CDR1 is MGHRA and CDR2 is YSYEKL in the germline V gene. Unmatched junction bases numbered 5, after V lost 0 bases and J lost 0 bases. This CDR3 region has 17 residues. In DNA form, the CDR3 reads TGCGCCAGCAGCCAAGAACGGGGGGGCCTTAGCACAGATACGCAGTATTTT. It codes for CASSQERGGLSTDTQYF.

The chain carries TRBV9 and TRBJ1-2; weak D call: TRBD1 (5 bases). Trimming pared 4 bases from V and 6 bases from J, leaving 10 bases between. This CDR3 is built from 12 residues. Germline V gene data show CDR1 as SGDLS and CDR2 as YYNGEE. DNA of the CDR3: TGTGCCAGCAGCCCGCAGGGTGATGGCTACACCTTC. Amino acids: CASSPQGDGYTF.

The rearrangement uses TRBV28 and TRBJ2-4, with a possible D match to TRBD2 (6 bases). The germline gives CDR1 MDHEN, CDR2 SYDVKM. The CDR3 length is 12 residues. V was pared by 7 bases and J by 7 bases, with 11 bases between. CDR3 bases: TGTGCCAGCAAGGAACGGGGGAACATTCAGTACTTC. Translating gives CASKERGNIQYF. The whole variable domain, remainder taken from reference TRBV28 and TRBJ2-4, is DVKVTQSSRYLVKRTGEKVFLECVQDMDHENMFWYRQDPGLGLRLIYFSYDVKMKEKGDIPEGYSVSREKKERFSLILESASTNQTSMYLCASKERGNIQYFGAGTRLSVL.

The chain has TRBV9 and TRBJ2-1; tentatively, D is TRBD2 (6 bases). The CDR3 is made up of 13 amino acids. V was clipped by 4 bases and J by 8 bases, with 13 bases between them. Germline V gene lookup returns CDR1 SGDLS and CDR2 YYNGEE. CDR3 region: CASSPGLRDEQFF. Here the CDR3 DNA reads TGTGCCAGCAGCCCGGGACTCCGGGATGAGCAGTTCTTC.

The chain recombines TRBV6-4 with TRBJ1-2; no definite D call. The CDR3 sequence is 12 residues long. Germline V gives CDR1 MRHNA, CDR2 SNTAGT. Trimming took off 8 bases at V and 7 bases at J, with 14 bases between the two ends. The CDR3 coding sequence is TGTGCCAGCGTAGCACTGATTAGTGGCTACACCTTC. Translated: CASVALISGYTF.

This chain links TRBV3-1 (or the pseudogene TRBV3-2) with TRBJ2-6; 11 nucleotides agree with TRBD2. CDR1 is LGHDT and CDR2 is YNNKEL in the germline V gene (reference sequence). The CDR3 runs to 17 residues. The V segment lost 4 bases and the J segment 0 bases; nucleotides outside the gene matches: 2. The CDR3 sequence: CASSLGLAGSGANVLTF. DNA for the CDR3: TGTGCCAGCAGCCTCGGACTAGCGGGCTCTGGGGCCAACGTCCTGACTTTC.

The CDR3 DNA follows: TGTGCCAGTTCCCTACAGGGGGCGGGCAATCAGCCCCAGCATTTT. Its translation: CASSLQGAGNQPQHF. The chain combines TRBV19 with TRBJ1-5, with TRBD1 matching over 9 bases. CDR1 and CDR2 (germline): LNHDA, SQIVND (reference sequence). This CDR3 spans 15 amino acids. V shed 8 bases and J 2 bases; nucleotides not matched to a gene: 7.

The chain links TRBV29-1 to TRBJ2-7, with D perhaps TRBD2 (6 bases). The CDR3 covers 15 residues. The V and J ends lost 4 bases and 0 bases respectively, with 16 bases between them. CDR1 is SQVTM and CDR2 is ANQGSEA in the germline V gene. In nucleotides, the CDR3 is TGCAGCGTTGTTGGTCAATCGGGGGTCTCCTACGAGCAGTACTTC. Translating gives CSVVGQSGVSYEQYF.

This clone was seen a single time. The chain links TRBV4-1 to TRBJ1-2; 7 nucleotides align to TRBD1. The germline V gene has CDR1 MGHRA and CDR2 YSYEKL. The CDR3 extends over 16 amino acids. V gave up 3 bases and J gave up 4 bases; unmatched junction bases: 11. The CDR3 sequence is CASSQDDRVGSYGYTF. CDR3 bases: TGCGCCAGCAGCCAGGATGACAGGGTGGGATCCTATGGCTACACCTTC.